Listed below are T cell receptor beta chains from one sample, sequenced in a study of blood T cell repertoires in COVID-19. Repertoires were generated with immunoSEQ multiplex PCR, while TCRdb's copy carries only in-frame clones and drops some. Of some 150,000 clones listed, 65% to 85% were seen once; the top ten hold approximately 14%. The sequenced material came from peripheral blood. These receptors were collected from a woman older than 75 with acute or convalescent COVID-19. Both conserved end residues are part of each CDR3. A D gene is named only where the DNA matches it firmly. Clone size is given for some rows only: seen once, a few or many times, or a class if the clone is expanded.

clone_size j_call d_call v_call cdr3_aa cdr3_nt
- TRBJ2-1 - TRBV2 CASSEASGSYNEQFF TGTGCCAGCAGTGAAGCCTCAGGCTCCTACAATGAGCAGTTCTTC
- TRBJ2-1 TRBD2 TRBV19 CASSPGLAGGSSYNEQFF TGTGCCAGTAGTCCAGGACTAGCGGGAGGGAGTTCCTACAATGAGCAGTTCTTC
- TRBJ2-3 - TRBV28 CASGLSDRLDTQYF TGTGCCAGTGGACTATCGGACCGATTAGATACGCAGTATTTT
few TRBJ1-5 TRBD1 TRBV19 CASRDRDRGRNQPQHF TGTGCCAGTAGAGACCGGGACAGGGGTCGCAATCAGCCCCAGCATTTT
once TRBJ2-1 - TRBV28 CASYPRGRIGTNEQFF TGTGCCAGCTACCCCAGGGGCAGGATAGGAACCAATGAGCAGTTCTTC
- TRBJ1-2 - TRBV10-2 CASSESRWVGYTF TGCGCCAGCAGTGAGTCGCGGTGGGTCGGCTACACCTTC
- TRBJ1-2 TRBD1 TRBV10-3 CAISELGQGVDGYTF TGTGCCATCAGTGAGTTGGGACAGGGGGTTGATGGCTACACCTTC
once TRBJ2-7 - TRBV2 CASTGDSYEQYF TGTGCCAGCACAGGGGACTCCTACGAGCAGTACTTC
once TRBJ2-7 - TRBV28 CASSSGTHAYEQYF TGTGCCAGCAGTTCAGGGACTCACGCCTACGAGCAGTACTTC
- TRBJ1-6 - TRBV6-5 CASSSGLDRPLHF TGTGCCAGCAGTTCGGGGTTGGACAGACCCCTCCACTTT